Following are 23 T cell receptor beta chains from one sample sequenced in a study of cytomegalovirus exposure and HLA in healthy donors. The PCR had 60 Vbeta and 13 Jbeta primers. The table came from immunoSEQ multiplex PCR; TCRdb's copy has only in-frame clones and leaves some out. The sample has around 230,000 clones, roughly 82% seen once. The sequenced material came from PBMCs. These receptors all stem from a middle-aged man in good health and CMV-seropositive.

This rearrangement joins TRBV18 to TRBJ2-7, with 7 nucleotides matching TRBD2. The CDR3 covers 15 residues. Germline assignment: CDR1 KGHSH and CDR2 LQKENI. V shed 4 bases and J 3 bases; nucleotides not matched to a gene: 9. The CDR3 DNA reads as TGTGCCAGCTCACTCCTAGCGGTGGGAGACTACGAGCAGTACTTC. Amino acids: CASSLLAVGDYEQYF.

This clone has only a few counts. V and J are TRBV10-3 and TRBJ1-1; 9 bases align to TRBD1. The CDR3 consists of 14 residues. Germline trimming cut 10 bases from V and 2 bases from J; bases unmatched to any gene: 8. From germline, CDR1 is ENHRY and CDR2 SYGVKD. The CDR3 is CATLQGAGNTEAFF. Written as DNA, the CDR3 is TGTGCCACACTACAGGGGGCGGGCAACACTGAAGCTTTCTTT.

A note on this clone: A junction boundary mismatches the germline segment, possibly from a read error. The V and J genes are TRBV7-7 and TRBJ2-7, with D possibly TRBD1 on 5 matching bases. Per the germline V gene, CDR1 is SSHAT and CDR2 is FNYEAQ (reference sequence). CDR3 size: 19 residues. The CDR3 reads CASSCTSRGRVAEAYEQYF. DNA for the CDR3: TGTGCTAGCAGCTGTACATCTAGGGGTCGTGTCGCGGAAGCCTACGAGCAGTACTTC.

The chain links TRBV6-5 to TRBJ2-7, with TRBD1 matching 9 bases. The CDR3 totals 14 residues. Germline V gives CDR1 MNHEY, CDR2 SVGAGI. V dropped 11 bases and J dropped 5; count of bases not matched to a gene: 13. The CDR3: CAVQSGTGFHEQYF. CDR3 bases: TGTGCCGTTCAATCCGGGACAGGGTTCCACGAGCAGTACTTC.

The chain joins TRBV19 to TRBJ2-2; possible D gene TRBD2, 7 bases. V gave up 7 bases and J gave up 4 bases, with 13 bases separating them. CDR1 is LNHDA, CDR2 SQIVND, per germline (reference sequence). The CDR3 is 14 amino acids. The CDR3 reads CASTMGGGTGELFF. The CDR3 DNA reads TGTGCCAGTACCATGGGAGGGGGCACCGGGGAGCTGTTTTTT.

The chain is built from TRBV5-1 and TRBJ2-6; D may be TRBD1 (6 bases). This CDR3 region has 20 residues. Trimming took 0 bases from V and 0 from J, leaving 19 bases between them. Germline V lookup: CDR1 SGHRS, CDR2 YFSETQ. DNA for the CDR3: TGCGCCAGCAGCTTGGGATCAGGGGAAGTCTTAAGCTCTGGGGCCAACGTCCTGACTTTC. It codes for CASSLGSGEVLSSGANVLTF.

This chain links TRBV2 with TRBJ2-5, with 12 bases matching TRBD1. The V gene's germline CDR1 is SNHLY and CDR2 FYNNEI. V lost 3 bases to trimming and J lost 11 bases; unmatched junction nucleotides: 10. The CDR3 runs 15 residues. CDR3 in DNA: TGTGCCAGCAGTGATAGGGGACAGGGGGCTCAGGAGCAGTACTTC. Its translation is CASSDRGQGAQEQYF.

Details on this clone: This same CDR3 is encoded by further DNA sequences in the sample. This sequence joins TRBV7-9 and TRBJ2-1; D might be TRBD2 (6 bases). The length of the CDR3 is 13 residues. Trimming left V 5 bases short and J 6 bases short, with 11 bases between. CDR1 SEHNR and CDR2 FQNEAQ come from the germline V gene (reference sequence). The CDR3: CASSRRDFNEQFF. CDR3 in DNA: TGTGCCAGCAGCCGTCGGGACTTCAATGAGCAGTTCTTC.

The chain combines TRBV5-1 with TRBJ1-2; possibly TRBD1 for D (5 bases). V shed 6 bases and J shed 3 bases, with 9 bases lying between them. This CDR3 is 12 amino acids long. Germline V gene lookup returns CDR1 SGHRS and CDR2 YFSETQ. This CDR3 is CASNGGDYGYTF. The CDR3 nucleotides are TGCGCCAGCAATGGGGGGGACTATGGCTACACCTTC.

The V gene is TRBV2, the J gene TRBJ2-7; D is perhaps TRBD1 (7 bases). Germline CDR1 SNHLY, CDR2 FYNNEI. The CDR3 totals 12 residues. V dropped 10 bases and J dropped 4 bases, with 14 bases sitting between them. For the CDR3, the DNA is TGTGCCACCTCGGGGGACAGTTACGAGCAGTACGTC. It codes for CATSGDSYEQYV.

V usage is TRBV4-1 and J usage is TRBJ1-5, with 9 bases that match TRBD1. CDR1 is MGHRA and CDR2 is YSYEKL in the germline V gene. The V and J ends lost 4 bases and 6 bases, in that order; junction bases with no gene match: 7. The CDR3 covers 15 residues. DNA for the CDR3: TGCGCCAGCAGCCTGCGGACAGGGGCTGGTCAGCCCCAGCATTTT. The encoded protein is CASSLRTGAGQPQHF.

This chain joins TRBV29-1 and TRBJ1-1; the D is unclear. The CDR3 is made up of 14 amino acids. V lost 5 bases and J 3 bases, leaving 16 bases between the germline ends. The germline CDR1 and CDR2 sequences are SQVTM and ANQGSEA. The CDR3 reads CSVRRSAKDTEAFF. DNA of the CDR3: TGCAGCGTTCGGCGGAGTGCCAAGGACACTGAAGCTTTCTTT.

Concerning this clone itself: Compared with germline, one end of the junction differs, possibly owing to a read error. The chain uses TRBV11-3 and TRBJ2-4; TRBD1 matches at 7 bases. Germline V CDR1 and CDR2: SGHNT, YENEEA. The CDR3 runs 11 residues. As DNA, the CDR3 is TGTGCCAGCAGCTTAGACGGGACAGTCCTGTTC. The encoded protein is CASSLDGTVLF.

The chain carries TRBV7-3 and TRBJ2-2, with D possibly TRBD2 on 7 matching bases. The CDR3 covers 14 residues. Trimming took off 1 base at V and 7 bases at J, with 10 bases between the two ends. Germline CDR1 SGHTA, CDR2 FQGTGA. The DNA of the CDR3 is TGTGCCAGCAGCTTAAGGGGGGGCGGCGGGGAGCTGTTTTTT. Its protein product is CASSLRGGGGELFF. The full variable domain, in which reference TRBV7-3 and TRBJ2-2 provide the parts outside the CDR3, is GAGVSQTPSNKVTEKGKYVELRCDPISGHTALYWYRQSLGQGPEFLIYFQGTGAADDSGLPNDRFFAVRPEGSVSTLKIQRTERGDSAVYLCASSLRGGGGELFFGEGSRLTVL.

Details on this clone: The junction differs from germline at one of its ends, possibly a read error. This chain connects TRBV7-9 to TRBJ1-2, with D perhaps matching TRBD1 (5 bases). Germline loops: CDR1 SEHNR, CDR2 FQNEAQ (reference sequence). The CDR3 is 15 residues long. CDR3 DNA: TGTGCCAGCAGCTTAGCCGCGGGGCAACGGGGTGGCTACCCCTTC. Translated: CASSLAAGQRGGYPF. The full variable domain, completed using reference TRBV7-9 and TRBJ1-2, is DTGVSQNPRHKITKRGQNVTFRCDPISEHNRLYWYRQTLGQGPEFLTYFQNEAQLEKSRLLSDRFSAERPKGSFSTLEIQRTEQGDSAMYLCASSLAAGQRGGYPFGSGTRLTVV.

The chain is built from TRBV6-7 and TRBJ1-4, with D possibly TRBD1 on 5 matching bases. TRBV6-7 is placed among ORFs of uncertain function. V shed 6 bases and J shed 0 bases, with 20 bases lying between them. The CDR3 runs 18 residues. The CDR3 reads CASRTLWGKATTNEKLFF. In DNA, the CDR3 is TGTGCCAGCAGGACTCTATGGGGCAAAGCAACAACTAATGAAAAACTGTTTTTT.

This chain links TRBV5-1 with TRBJ2-7, with D perhaps TRBD2 (8 bases). V lost 7 bases to trimming and J lost 1 base, with 12 bases between them. Germline V CDR1 and CDR2: SGHRS, YFSETQ. CDR3 size: 13 residues. The CDR3 DNA follows: TGCGCCAGCTTAGCGGGACAGTCCTACGAGCAGTACGTC. It is translated as CASLAGQSYEQYV.

The V and J genes are TRBV6-5 and TRBJ2-7; tentatively, D is TRBD1 (6 bases). V was pared by 0 bases and J by 4 bases, with 16 bases between. This CDR3 has 16 residues. CDR1 MNHEY and CDR2 SVGAGI come from the germline V gene. The CDR3 DNA sequence: TGTGCCAGCAGTTACTCTGCGGCTATGCAGGGGTACGAGCAGTACTTC. This gives the protein CASSYSAAMQGYEQYF.

This rearrangement joins TRBV6-6 to TRBJ2-1; D is perhaps TRBD2 (5 bases). V lost 6 bases and J lost 7, with 7 bases in between. From germline, CDR1 is MNHNY and CDR2 SVGAGI (reference sequence). This CDR3 has 11 amino acids. DNA for the CDR3: TGTGCCAGCAGGGGGAGAAATGAGCAGTTCTTC. This codes for CASRGRNEQFF.

The genes are TRBV2 and TRBJ2-2, with D possibly matching TRBD1 (5 bases). CDR1 is SNHLY, CDR2 FYNNEI, per germline. V was clipped by 8 bases and J by 4 bases, with 14 bases between them. The CDR3 covers 14 residues. The CDR3 sequence is CASLGQSSTGELFF. In nucleotides, the CDR3 is TGTGCCAGCCTGGGGCAGTCGAGCACCGGGGAGCTGTTTTTT.

CDR3 amino acids: CASSLAGTQNYGYTF. CDR3 sequence (DNA): TGCGCCAGCAGCTTGGCCGGGACACAGAACTATGGCTACACCTTC. V usage is TRBV5-1 and J usage is TRBJ1-2, with a weak D call TRBD1 (6 bases). Germline V gives CDR1 SGHRS, CDR2 YFSETQ. V was shortened by 0 bases and J by 2 bases, with 11 bases between the two germline ends. The CDR3 is 15 amino acids.

The chain joins TRBV4-1 to TRBJ2-5; D is possibly TRBD2 (5 bases). The V end was cut by 4 bases, the J end by 3 bases, with 15 bases between. Germline-derived CDR1 and CDR2 are MGHRA and YSYEKL. This CDR3 comprises 15 residues. The CDR3 region has the DNA TGCGCCAGCAGCCTGGCGGGCCCCCCGAAAGAGACCCAGTACTTC. Protein product: CASSLAGPPKETQYF.

The DNA for the CDR3 is TGTGCCAGCAGCTTAGGTACAGCGGTGGATACGCAGTATTTT. Its protein product is CASSLGTAVDTQYF. The chain couples TRBV11-2 to TRBJ2-3, with D possibly being TRBD2 (5 bases). Trimming stripped 1 base from V and 6 bases from J, with 11 bases between. CDR3 length: 14 amino acids. From germline, CDR1 is SGHAT and CDR2 FQNNGV.